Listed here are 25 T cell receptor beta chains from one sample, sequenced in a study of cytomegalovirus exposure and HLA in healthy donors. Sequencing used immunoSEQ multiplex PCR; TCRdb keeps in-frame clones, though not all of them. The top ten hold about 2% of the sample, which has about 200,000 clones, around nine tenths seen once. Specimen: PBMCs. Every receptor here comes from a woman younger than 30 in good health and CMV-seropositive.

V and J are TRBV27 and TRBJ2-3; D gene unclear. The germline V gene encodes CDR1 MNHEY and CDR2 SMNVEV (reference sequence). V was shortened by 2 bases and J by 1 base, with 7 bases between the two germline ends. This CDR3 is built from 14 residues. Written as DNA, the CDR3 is TGTGCCAGCAGTTTAGAGTCGGGCACAGATACGCAGTATTTT. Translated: CASSLESGTDTQYF.

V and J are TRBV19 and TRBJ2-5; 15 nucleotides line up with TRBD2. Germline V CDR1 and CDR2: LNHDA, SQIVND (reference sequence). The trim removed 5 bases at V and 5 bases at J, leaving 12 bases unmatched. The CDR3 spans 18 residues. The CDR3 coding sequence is TGTGCCAGTAGTGATACTTCCGGGACTAGCGGGAGGTTTGAGACCCAGTACTTC. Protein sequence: CASSDTSGTSGRFETQYF.

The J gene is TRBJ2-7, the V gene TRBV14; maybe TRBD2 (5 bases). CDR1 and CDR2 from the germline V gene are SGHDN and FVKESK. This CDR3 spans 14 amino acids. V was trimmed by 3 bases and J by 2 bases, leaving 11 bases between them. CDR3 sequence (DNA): TGTGCCAGCAGCCAGTTGTCGCGGGCCTACGAGCAGTACTTC. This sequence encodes CASSQLSRAYEQYF.

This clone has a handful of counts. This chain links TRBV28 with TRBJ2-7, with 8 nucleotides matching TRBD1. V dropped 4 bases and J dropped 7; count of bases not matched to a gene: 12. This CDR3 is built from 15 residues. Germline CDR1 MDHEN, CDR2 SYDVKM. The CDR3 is CASSSPRRGHEEQYF. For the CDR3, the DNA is TGTGCCAGCAGTTCCCCCCGCAGGGGGCATGAGGAGCAGTACTTC.

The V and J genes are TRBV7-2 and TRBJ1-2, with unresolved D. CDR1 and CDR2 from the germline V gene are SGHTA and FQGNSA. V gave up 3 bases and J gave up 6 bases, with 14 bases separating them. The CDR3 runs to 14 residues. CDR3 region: CASSFPFGSDGYTF. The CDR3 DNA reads TGTGCCAGCAGCTTCCCCTTCGGGAGTGATGGCTACACCTTC.

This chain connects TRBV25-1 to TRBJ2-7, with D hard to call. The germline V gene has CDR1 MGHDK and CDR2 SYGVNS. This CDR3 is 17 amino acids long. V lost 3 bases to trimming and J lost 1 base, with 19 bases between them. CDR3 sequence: CASSEAGGVSGSYEQYF. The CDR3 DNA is TGTGCCAGCAGTGAGGCCGGCGGTGTTTCTGGGTCCTACGAGCAGTACTTC.

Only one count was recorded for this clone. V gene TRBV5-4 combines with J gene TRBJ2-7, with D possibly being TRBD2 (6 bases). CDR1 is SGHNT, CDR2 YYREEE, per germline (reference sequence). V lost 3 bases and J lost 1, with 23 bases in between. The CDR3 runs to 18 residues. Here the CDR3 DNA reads TGTGCCAGCAGCTGGGGGAATAGGGTGCCACGGGGGTCCTACGAGCAGTACTTC. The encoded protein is CASSWGNRVPRGSYEQYF.

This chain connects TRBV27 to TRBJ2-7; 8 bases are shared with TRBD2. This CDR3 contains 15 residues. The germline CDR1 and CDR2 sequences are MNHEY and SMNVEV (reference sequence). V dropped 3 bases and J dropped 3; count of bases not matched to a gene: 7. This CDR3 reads CASSLIGGGYYEQYF. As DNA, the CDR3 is TGTGCCAGCAGTTTGATCGGGGGGGGGTACTACGAGCAGTACTTC.

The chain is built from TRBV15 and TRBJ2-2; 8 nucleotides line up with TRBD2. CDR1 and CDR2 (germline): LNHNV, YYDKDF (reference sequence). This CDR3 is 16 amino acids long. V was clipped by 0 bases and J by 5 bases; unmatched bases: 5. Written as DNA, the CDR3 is TGTGCCACCAGCAGAGATCCCCTAGCGGGTACCGGGGAGCTGTTTTTT. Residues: CATSRDPLAGTGELFF.

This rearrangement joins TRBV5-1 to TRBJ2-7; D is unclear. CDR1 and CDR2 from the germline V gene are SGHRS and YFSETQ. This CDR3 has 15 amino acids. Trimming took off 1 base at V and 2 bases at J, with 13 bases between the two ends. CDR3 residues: CASSLYRQETYEQYF. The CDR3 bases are TGCGCCAGCAGCTTGTACCGTCAGGAAACCTACGAGCAGTACTTC. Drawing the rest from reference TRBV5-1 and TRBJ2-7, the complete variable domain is KAGVTQTPRYLIKTRGQQVTLSCSPISGHRSVSWYQQTPGQGLQFLFEYFSETQRNKGNFPGRFSGRQFSNSRSEMNVSTLELGDSALYLCASSLYRQETYEQYFGPGTRLTVT.

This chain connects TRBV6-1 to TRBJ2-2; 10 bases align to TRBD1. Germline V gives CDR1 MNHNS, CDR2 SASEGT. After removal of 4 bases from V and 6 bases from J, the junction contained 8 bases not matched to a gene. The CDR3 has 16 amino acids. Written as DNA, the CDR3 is TGTGCCAGCAGTGGGAGGACAGGGGGTAATCCCGGGGAGCTGTTTTTT. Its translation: CASSGRTGGNPGELFF.

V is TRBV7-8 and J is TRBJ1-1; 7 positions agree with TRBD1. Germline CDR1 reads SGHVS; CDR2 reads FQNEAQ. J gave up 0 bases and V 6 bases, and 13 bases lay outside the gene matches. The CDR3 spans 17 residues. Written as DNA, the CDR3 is TGTGCCAGCAGACGGTGGACAGGCAGCAGACTGAACACTGAAGCTTTCTTT. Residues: CASRRWTGSRLNTEAFF.

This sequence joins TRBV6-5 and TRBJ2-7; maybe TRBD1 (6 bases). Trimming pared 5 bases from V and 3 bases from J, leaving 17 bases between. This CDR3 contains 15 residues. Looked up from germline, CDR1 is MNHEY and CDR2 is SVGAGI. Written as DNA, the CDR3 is TGTGCCAGCAGTCAGTCCGGGACATACTACTACGAGCAGTACTTC. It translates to CASSQSGTYYYEQYF.

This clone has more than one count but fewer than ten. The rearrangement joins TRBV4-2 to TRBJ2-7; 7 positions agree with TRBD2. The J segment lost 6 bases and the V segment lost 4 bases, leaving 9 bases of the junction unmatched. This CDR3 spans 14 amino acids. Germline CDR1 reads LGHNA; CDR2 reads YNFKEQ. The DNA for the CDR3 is TGTGCCAGCAGCCCCTCCGCGGGAGCTGCCGAGCAGTACTTC. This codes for CASSPSAGAAEQYF.

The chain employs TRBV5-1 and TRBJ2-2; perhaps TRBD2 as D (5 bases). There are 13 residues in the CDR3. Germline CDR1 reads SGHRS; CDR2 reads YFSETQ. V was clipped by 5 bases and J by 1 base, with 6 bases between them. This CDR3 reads CASSRENTGELFF. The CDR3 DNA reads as TGCGCCAGCAGTCGGGAGAACACCGGGGAGCTGTTTTTT.

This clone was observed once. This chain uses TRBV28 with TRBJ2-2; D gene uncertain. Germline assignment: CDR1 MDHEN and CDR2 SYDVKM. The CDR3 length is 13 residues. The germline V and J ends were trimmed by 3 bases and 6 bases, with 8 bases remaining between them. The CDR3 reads CASSLRHPGELFF. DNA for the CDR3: TGTGCCAGCAGTTTGAGACATCCCGGGGAGCTGTTTTTT.

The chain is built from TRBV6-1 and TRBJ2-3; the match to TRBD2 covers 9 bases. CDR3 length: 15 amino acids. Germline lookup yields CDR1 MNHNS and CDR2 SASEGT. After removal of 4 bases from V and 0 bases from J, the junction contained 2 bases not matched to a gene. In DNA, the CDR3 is TGTGCCAGCAGTGGAGCGGGAGGTAGCACAGATACGCAGTATTTT. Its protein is CASSGAGGSTDTQYF.

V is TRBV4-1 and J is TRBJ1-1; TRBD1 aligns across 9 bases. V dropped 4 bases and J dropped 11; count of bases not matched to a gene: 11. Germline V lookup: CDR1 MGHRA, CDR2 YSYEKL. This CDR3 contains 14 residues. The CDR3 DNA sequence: TGCGCCAGCAGCCTATTTGAGCCCGGACAGGGGGCTTTCTTT. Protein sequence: CASSLFEPGQGAFF.

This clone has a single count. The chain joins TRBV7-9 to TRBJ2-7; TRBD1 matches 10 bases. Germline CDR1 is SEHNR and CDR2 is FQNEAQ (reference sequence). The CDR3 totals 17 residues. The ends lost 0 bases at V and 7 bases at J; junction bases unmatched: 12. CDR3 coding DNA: TGTGCCAGCAGCTTAGCGCTCGTGAGACAGGGGGCGCGAGAGCAGTACTTC. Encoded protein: CASSLALVRQGAREQYF.

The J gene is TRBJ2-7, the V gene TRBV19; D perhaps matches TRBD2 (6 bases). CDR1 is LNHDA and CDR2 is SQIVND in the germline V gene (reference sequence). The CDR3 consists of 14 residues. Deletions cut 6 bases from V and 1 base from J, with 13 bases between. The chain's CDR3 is CASSPGLLSYEQYF. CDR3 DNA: TGTGCCAGTAGCCCGGGACTCCTATCCTACGAGCAGTACTTC.

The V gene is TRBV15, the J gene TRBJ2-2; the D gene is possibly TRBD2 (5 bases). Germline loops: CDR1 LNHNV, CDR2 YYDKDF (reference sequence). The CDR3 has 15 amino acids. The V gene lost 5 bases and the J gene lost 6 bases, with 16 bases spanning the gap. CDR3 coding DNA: TGTGCCACCAGCCCTACCGGAGGAGTGGCCGGGGAGCTGTTTTTT. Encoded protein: CATSPTGGVAGELFF. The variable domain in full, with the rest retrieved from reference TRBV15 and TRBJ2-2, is DAMVIQNPRYQVTQFGKPVTLSCSQTLNHNVMYWYQQKSSQAPKLLFHYYDKDFNNEADTPDNFQSRRPNTSFCFLDIRSPGLGDTAMYLCATSPTGGVAGELFFGEGSRLTVL.

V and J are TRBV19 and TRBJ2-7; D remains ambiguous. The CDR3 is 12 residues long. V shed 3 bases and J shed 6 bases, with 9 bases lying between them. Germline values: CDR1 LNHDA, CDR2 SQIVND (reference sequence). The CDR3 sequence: CASSMSLAEQYF. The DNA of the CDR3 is TGTGCCAGTAGTATGAGTCTTGCCGAGCAGTACTTC.

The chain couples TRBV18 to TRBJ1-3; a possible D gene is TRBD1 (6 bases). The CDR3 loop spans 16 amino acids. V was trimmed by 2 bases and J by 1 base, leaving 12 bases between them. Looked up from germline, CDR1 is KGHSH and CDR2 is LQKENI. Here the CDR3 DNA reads TGTGCCAGCTCACCAGAGACCAGGGGTTCTGGAAACACCATATATTTT. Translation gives CASSPETRGSGNTIYF.

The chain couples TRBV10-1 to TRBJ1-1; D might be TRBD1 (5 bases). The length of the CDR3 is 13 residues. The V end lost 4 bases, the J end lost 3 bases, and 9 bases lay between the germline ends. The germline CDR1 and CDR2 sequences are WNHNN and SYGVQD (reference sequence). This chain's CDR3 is CASSVGVDTEAFF. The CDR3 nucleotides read TGCGCCAGCAGTGTAGGGGTGGACACTGAAGCTTTCTTT.

CDR3 nucleotides: TGTGCCAGCAGCTTAGCTGTCGCGGGAGGTGAATCGGGGGAGCAGTACTTC. It codes for CASSLAVAGGESGEQYF. The rearrangement joins TRBV7-6 to TRBJ2-7; 8 bases align to TRBD2. The CDR3 spans 17 residues. V was clipped by 0 bases and J by 7 bases; unmatched bases: 14. The V gene's germline CDR1 is SGHVS and CDR2 FNYEAQ. Looking up the rest from reference TRBV7-6 and TRBJ2-7 gives the full variable domain: GAGVSQSPRYKVTKRGQDVALRCDPISGHVSLYWYRQALGQGPEFLTYFNYEAQQDKSGLPNDRFSAERPEGSISTLTIQRTEQRDSAMYRCASSLAVAGGESGEQYFGPGTRLTVT.